Each of the 26 T cell receptor beta chains below was sequenced from the same sample in a study of shared clonotypes between healthy human individuals. Libraries were prepared by immunoSEQ multiplex PCR; TCRdb keeps only in-frame clonotypes and omits some of them. The sample has over a million clones; 65% to 80% are singletons. The specimen was memory CD4+ T cells sorted from blood. Subset in this sample: CD45RA-negative fraction. These receptors all come from a man between 18 and 29 years old in good health.

The rearrangement links TRBV10-3 to TRBJ1-1, with D possibly TRBD1 on 5 matching bases. Trimming removed 0 bases from V and 6 bases from J, with 14 bases in between. CDR3 size: 15 residues. The germline CDR1 and CDR2 sequences are ENHRY and SYGVKD. CDR3 in amino acids: CAISESVEVGAEAFF. Written as DNA, the CDR3 is TGTGCCATCAGTGAGTCGGTCGAGGTGGGGGCTGAAGCTTTCTTT.

The V call is TRBV10-3, the J call TRBJ1-4; 10 bases line up with TRBD1. V was pared by 2 bases and J by 8 bases, with 5 bases of the junction left unmatched. Germline CDR1 ENHRY, CDR2 SYGVKD. The CDR3 is made up of 15 amino acids. The CDR3 region has the DNA TGTGCCATCAGTGAGGGGACAGGGGTGGGAGAAAAACTGTTTTTT. Its translation is CAISEGTGVGEKLFF.

This chain joins TRBV11-2 and TRBJ1-1; D remains ambiguous. The CDR3 extends over 13 amino acids. CDR1 is SGHAT, CDR2 FQNNGV, per germline. Between the trimmed V and J ends, which lost 6 bases and 1 base, there was a span of 9 bases. The CDR3 nucleotides are TGTGCCAGCAGAAATAGAGCGAACACTGAAGCTTTCTTT. Encoded protein: CASRNRANTEAFF.

The genes are TRBV9 and TRBJ2-3; 7 nucleotides align to TRBD2. The CDR3 is 14 residues long. V lost 3 bases, J lost 6 bases, and 7 bases stayed unmatched. Germline-derived CDR1 and CDR2 are SGDLS and YYNGEE. CDR3 nucleotides: TGTGCCAGCAGCGGGCGGGAGACAGCGGATACGCAGTATTTT. It specifies CASSGRETADTQYF.

The chain is built from TRBV30 and TRBJ1-1; D ambiguous. The CDR3 runs to 12 residues. Germline lookup yields CDR1 GTSNPN and CDR2 SVGIG (reference sequence). V dropped 3 bases and J dropped 3 bases, with 8 bases sitting between them. The CDR3 nucleotides read TGTGCCTGGAGGAACAGAGACACTGAAGCTTTCTTT. Protein sequence: CAWRNRDTEAFF.

The V gene is TRBV6-5, the J gene TRBJ2-3; D possibly corresponds to TRBD1 (5 bases). V dropped 10 bases and J dropped 0 bases, with 11 bases sitting between them. Germline lookup yields CDR1 MNHEY and CDR2 SVGAGI. The length of the CDR3 is 13 residues. CDR3 amino acids: CATRRGSTDTQYF. CDR3 DNA sequence: TGTGCCACCCGAAGGGGAAGCACAGATACGCAGTATTTT.

Details on this clone: Other DNA sequences of this sample code for an identical CDR3. CDR3 in amino acids: CASSFGTVQETQYF. The CDR3 DNA reads TGCGCCAGCAGCTTCGGTACAGTTCAAGAGACCCAGTACTTC. The chain is built from TRBV5-1 and TRBJ2-5; D is unclear. There are 14 residues in the CDR3. The V end was cut by 2 bases, the J end by 2 bases, with 10 bases between. Germline V lookup: CDR1 SGHRS, CDR2 YFSETQ.

CDR3 sequence (DNA): TGTGCCAGCAGTTTTTACGGGACAGACTATGGCTACACCTTC. Translating gives CASSFYGTDYGYTF. This chain connects TRBV28 to TRBJ1-2; 7 bases are shared with TRBD1. V gave up 3 bases and J gave up 3 bases; unmatched junction bases: 4. Germline V gives CDR1 MDHEN, CDR2 SYDVKM. CDR3 length: 14 amino acids.

The rearrangement uses TRBV5-1 and TRBJ2-1, with D hard to call. In germline, CDR1 is SGHRS, CDR2 YFSETQ. The CDR3 is 16 amino acids. Trimming took off 0 bases at V and 0 bases at J, with 10 bases between the two ends. CDR3: CASSLEETSSYNEQFF. The DNA for the CDR3 is TGCGCCAGCAGCTTGGAGGAGACAAGCTCCTACAATGAGCAGTTCTTC.

The rearrangement links TRBV25-1 to TRBJ2-1; tentatively, D is TRBD1 (6 bases). Deletions cut 4 bases from V and 8 bases from J, with 18 bases between. This CDR3 has 15 amino acids. Germline lookup yields CDR1 MGHDK and CDR2 SYGVNS. The chain's CDR3 is CASSASSGGVDEQFF. The DNA for the CDR3 is TGTGCCAGCAGTGCATCAAGTGGGGGCGTGGATGAGCAGTTCTTC.

The chain carries TRBV27 and TRBJ2-7, with D hard to call. The CDR3 consists of 14 residues. Trimming removed 7 bases at V and 0 bases at J, with 13 bases between. The germline gives CDR1 MNHEY, CDR2 SMNVEV (reference sequence). CDR3 DNA sequence: TGTGCCAGCAAAGCAGCCGGCCTCTCCTACGAGCAGTACTTC. Protein product: CASKAAGLSYEQYF.

This chain joins TRBV28 and TRBJ2-1; D ambiguous. V shed 1 base and J shed 8 bases, with 6 bases lying between them. Germline V gives CDR1 MDHEN, CDR2 SYDVKM. The CDR3 contains 12 residues. The CDR3 spells CASSLYFYEQFF. CDR3 DNA: TGTGCCAGCAGTTTATACTTTTATGAGCAGTTCTTC. The full variable domain, in which reference TRBV28 and TRBJ2-1 provide the parts outside the CDR3, is DVKVTQSSRYLVKRTGEKVFLECVQDMDHENMFWYRQDPGLGLRLIYFSYDVKMKEKGDIPEGYSVSREKKERFSLILESASTNQTSMYLCASSLYFYEQFFGPGTRLTVL.

This chain connects TRBV4-1 to TRBJ2-7, with TRBD2 matching 9 bases. Trimming cost V 4 bases and J 0 bases; bases outside gene matches: 10. CDR3 size: 17 residues. Germline lookup yields CDR1 MGHRA and CDR2 YSYEKL. In DNA form, the CDR3 reads TGCGCCAGCAGCCTAGAAGGACTAGCGACTAGCTCCTACGAGCAGTACTTC. It translates to CASSLEGLATSSYEQYF.

This clone was counted a few times. The chain recombines TRBV11-2 with TRBJ2-5; 11 nucleotides line up with TRBD1. J lost 7 bases, V lost 4 bases, and 2 bases had no gene match. Per the germline V gene, CDR1 is SGHAT and CDR2 is FQNNGV. The CDR3 covers 13 residues. DNA of the CDR3: TGTGCCAGCAGCTCGGGGACAGGGGGGACCCAGTACTTC. Protein: CASSSGTGGTQYF.

V usage is TRBV2 and J usage is TRBJ1-6; the D gene is possibly TRBD1 (5 bases). Germline CDR1 reads SNHLY; CDR2 reads FYNNEI. CDR3 length: 13 amino acids. V lost 3 bases to trimming and J lost 10 bases, with 10 bases between them. The CDR3 sequence is CASSEGGSSPLHF. In DNA form, the CDR3 reads TGTGCCAGCAGTGAGGGGGGAAGCTCACCCCTCCACTTT.

This sequence joins TRBV5-8 and TRBJ2-3; 7 nucleotides align to TRBD1. Germline values: CDR1 SGHTS, CDR2 YDEGEE. Trimming cost V 2 bases and J 2 bases; bases outside gene matches: 8. The CDR3 has 16 amino acids. The CDR3 spells CASSFYLGQITDTQYF. CDR3 nucleotide sequence: TGTGCCAGCAGCTTTTATCTGGGACAGATCACAGATACGCAGTATTTT.

The gene calls are TRBV15 and TRBJ1-3; 9 positions match TRBD1. The germline CDR1 and CDR2 sequences are LNHNV and YYDKDF (reference sequence). CDR3 size: 16 residues. V lost 0 bases, J lost 5 bases, and 5 bases stayed unmatched. For the CDR3, the DNA is TGTGCCACCAGCAGAGAGGGACAGGGAATTCGAAACACCATATATTTT. Translating gives CATSREGQGIRNTIYF. Supplemented by reference TRBV15 and TRBJ1-3, the full variable domain reads DAMVIQNPRYQVTQFGKPVTLSCSQTLNHNVMYWYQQKSSQAPKLLFHYYDKDFNNEADTPDNFQSRRPNTSFCFLDIRSPGLGDTAMYLCATSREGQGIRNTIYFGEGSWLTVV.

The V and J genes are TRBV14 and TRBJ2-2, with D possibly TRBD1 on 5 matching bases. CDR3 size: 17 residues. Germline values: CDR1 SGHDN, CDR2 FVKESK. Trimming removed 2 bases at V and 0 bases at J, with 13 bases between. The chain's CDR3 is CASSQRTGTSNTGELFF. In DNA, the CDR3 is TGTGCCAGCAGCCAACGTACAGGCACCTCGAACACCGGGGAGCTGTTTTTT.

This chain uses TRBV2 with TRBJ2-7; no clear D gene. Germline assignment: CDR1 SNHLY and CDR2 FYNNEI. Deletions cut 3 bases from V and 0 bases from J, with 12 bases between. This CDR3 is 15 amino acids long. The CDR3 coding sequence is TGTGCCAGCAGTGAGTCCAGTAGGGCCTCCTACGAGCAGTACTTC. It codes for CASSESSRASYEQYF.

J is TRBJ1-4 and V is TRBV19; D is possibly TRBD1 (5 bases). The CDR3 sequence is 13 residues long. In germline, CDR1 is LNHDA, CDR2 SQIVND (reference sequence). V was pared by 3 bases and J by 8 bases, with 10 bases between. The CDR3 loop reads CASSMMRGEKLFF. The CDR3 nucleotides read TGTGCCAGTAGTATGATGAGGGGCGAAAAACTGTTTTTT.

The rearrangement joins TRBV6-1 to TRBJ2-1; either TRBD1 or TRBD2 may fit D (6 bases each). With 7 bases removed from V and 5 bases from J, the gap between germline ends came to 15 bases. This CDR3 is built from 14 residues. CDR1 and CDR2 (germline): MNHNS, SASEGT. The CDR3: CASIRGGLDNEQFF. The CDR3 DNA reads TGTGCCAGCATCAGGGGAGGTTTAGACAATGAGCAGTTCTTC.

This clone was detected only once. J is TRBJ1-1 and V is TRBV30; D is ambiguous. Germline V gene lookup returns CDR1 GTSNPN and CDR2 SVGIG (reference sequence). The CDR3 sequence is 15 residues long. Trimming left V 3 bases short and J 1 base short, with 15 bases between. This CDR3 is CAWRGFGGSNTEAFF. The CDR3 DNA reads TGTGCCTGGAGGGGGTTTGGAGGGTCGAACACTGAAGCTTTCTTT.

This chain links TRBV7-2 with TRBJ2-2; D remains ambiguous. Germline V lookup: CDR1 SGHTA, CDR2 FQGNSA. The CDR3 is 13 residues long. The germline V and J ends were trimmed by 5 bases and 7 bases, with 11 bases remaining between them. CDR3 region: CASSPEISGELFF. Here the CDR3 DNA reads TGTGCCAGCAGCCCCGAGATTAGCGGGGAGCTGTTTTTT.

Concerning this clone itself: This specimen includes other DNA sequences encoding the same CDR3. The chain couples TRBV18 to TRBJ1-1, with D hard to call. Trimming cost V 3 bases and J 0 bases, with 8 bases left between them. The CDR3 covers 14 residues. CDR1 and CDR2 from the germline V gene are KGHSH and LQKENI. CDR3 loop: CASSPQTMNTEAFF. The CDR3, as DNA: TGTGCCAGCTCACCTCAGACCATGAACACTGAAGCTTTCTTT.

This clone came up a few times. This chain links TRBV6-1 with TRBJ2-7; D perhaps matches TRBD2 (6 bases). V was shortened by 10 bases and J by 1 base, with 17 bases between the two germline ends. Looked up from germline, CDR1 is MNHNS and CDR2 is SASEGT. The CDR3 spans 14 residues. The CDR3 loop is CATEGLLHSYEQYF. CDR3 nucleotides: TGTGCCACCGAGGGACTCCTACATTCCTACGAGCAGTACTTC.

The gene calls are TRBV21-1 and TRBJ1-2; the table's D call, TRBD1, has no DNA check behind it. TRBV21-1 is an annotated pseudogene. The CDR3 has 15 amino acids. CDR3 DNA sequence: TGTGCCAGCAGCACTAACCTACAGGGGGCGCAGGGCTACACCTTC. Protein product: CASSTNLQGAQGYTF.